Shown below are 9 T cell receptor beta chains from a single sample sequenced in a study of blood T cell repertoires in COVID-19 (dated by TCRdb to the early 2020s). Receptor amplification or capture employed the immunoSEQ multiplex PCR assay. TCRdb provides this immuneACCESS table in a form limited to in-frame rearrangements. Some clones are lacking; in checked studies, under half of them reflect an unresolved V gene, and why the rest are absent is not known. Here the sample has 140,000 to 150,000 clones; roughly 89% occur a single time. Roughly 5.7% of the sample lies in the top ten. Sequenced input: PBMCs or T cells enriched from blood (not recorded which). These receptors were obtained from a woman between 50 and 59 years old who had been exposed to COVID-19.

The V call is TRBV6-2 or TRBV6-3, the J call TRBJ2-5, with D unresolved. Germline values: CDR1 MNHEY, CDR2 SVGEGT. The germline V and J ends were trimmed by 8 bases and 7 bases, with 14 bases remaining between them. CDR3 length: 12 amino acids. The CDR3 DNA follows: TGTGCCAGCGGTTGGCGGTCTGGGACCCAGTACTTC. It translates to CASGWRSGTQYF.

The chain carries TRBV27 and TRBJ1-1, with D uncertain. The germline CDR1 and CDR2 sequences are MNHEY and SMNVEV (reference sequence). With 4 bases removed from V and 1 base from J, the gap between germline ends came to 13 bases. The length of the CDR3 is 15 residues. CDR3 sequence reads: CASSSRDAGNTEAFF. For the CDR3, the DNA is TGTGCCAGCAGTTCTCGGGATGCAGGGAACACTGAAGCTTTCTTT.

The chain has TRBV19 and TRBJ2-3, with D hard to call. Germline V gene sequence: CDR1 LNHDA, CDR2 SQIVND (reference sequence). The length of the CDR3 is 15 residues. Trimming cost V 7 bases and J 6 bases, with 20 bases left between them. The CDR3 reads CASTGWADGGDTQYF. In nucleotides, the CDR3 is TGTGCCAGTACCGGCTGGGCAGATGGTGGGGATACGCAGTATTTT. The variable domain in full, with the rest retrieved from reference TRBV19 and TRBJ2-3, is DGGITQSPKYLFRKEGQNVTLSCEQNLNHDAMYWYRQDPGQGLRLIYYSQIVNDFQKGDIAEGYSVSREKKESFPLTVTSAQKNPTAFYLCASTGWADGGDTQYFGPGTRLTVL.

The CDR3 loop reads CASTATGTGYQPQHF. The DNA of the CDR3 is TGTGCCAGTACCGCAACCGGGACAGGGTATCAGCCCCAGCATTTT. J is TRBJ1-5 and V is TRBV19; 9 positions match TRBD1. V trimming: 7 bases; J trimming: 5 bases; junction bases outside the gene matches: 9. Germline CDR1 is LNHDA and CDR2 is SQIVND (reference sequence). The CDR3 has 15 amino acids.

The V and J genes are TRBV10-1 and TRBJ2-5, with D maybe TRBD1 (5 bases). Per the germline V gene, CDR1 is WNHNN and CDR2 is SYGVQD (reference sequence). Trimming took 3 bases from V and 2 from J, leaving 7 bases between them. This CDR3 has 13 residues. The CDR3 DNA is TGCGCCAGCAGTGAAGGGGTACAAGAGACCCAGTACTTC. Translating it yields CASSEGVQETQYF.

A few counts support this clone. This chain connects TRBV28 to TRBJ1-2; no clear D gene. The CDR3 has 13 residues. The germline V gene encodes CDR1 MDHEN and CDR2 SYDVKM. V shed 4 bases and J shed 3 bases, with 9 bases lying between them. CDR3 DNA sequence: TGTGCCAGCAGTTCGGTACCGGACTATGGCTACACCTTC. Translating it yields CASSSVPDYGYTF.

This chain connects TRBV19 to TRBJ1-2, with D perhaps TRBD1 (6 bases). This CDR3 has 15 residues. Germline lookup yields CDR1 LNHDA and CDR2 SQIVND (reference sequence). V was shortened by 2 bases and J by 4 bases, with 14 bases between the two germline ends. The CDR3 spells CASSISGQTTYGYTF. In DNA form, the CDR3 reads TGTGCCAGTAGTATATCCGGACAGACCACCTATGGCTACACCTTC.

V and J are TRBV18 and TRBJ1-1; D gene ambiguous. The CDR3 length is 11 residues. The V end lost 4 bases, the J end lost 11 bases, and 11 bases lay between the germline ends. Germline V gene data show CDR1 as KGHSH and CDR2 as LQKENI. CDR3 in amino acids: CASSRGRWAFF. The CDR3 DNA reads as TGTGCCAGCTCACGAGGGCGGTGGGCTTTCTTT.

This clone was seen a few times. V usage is TRBV6-6 and J usage is TRBJ2-7, with 7 nucleotides matching TRBD2. The germline gives CDR1 MNHNY, CDR2 SVGAGI (reference sequence). This CDR3 has 17 residues. Losses at the gene ends were 5 bases for V and 4 bases for J; bases not matched to a gene: 17. This chain's CDR3 is CASSRVGGSGYKYEQYF. The CDR3 DNA reads TGTGCCAGCAGTCGGGTCGGGGGGAGCGGGTACAAGTACGAGCAGTACTTC.